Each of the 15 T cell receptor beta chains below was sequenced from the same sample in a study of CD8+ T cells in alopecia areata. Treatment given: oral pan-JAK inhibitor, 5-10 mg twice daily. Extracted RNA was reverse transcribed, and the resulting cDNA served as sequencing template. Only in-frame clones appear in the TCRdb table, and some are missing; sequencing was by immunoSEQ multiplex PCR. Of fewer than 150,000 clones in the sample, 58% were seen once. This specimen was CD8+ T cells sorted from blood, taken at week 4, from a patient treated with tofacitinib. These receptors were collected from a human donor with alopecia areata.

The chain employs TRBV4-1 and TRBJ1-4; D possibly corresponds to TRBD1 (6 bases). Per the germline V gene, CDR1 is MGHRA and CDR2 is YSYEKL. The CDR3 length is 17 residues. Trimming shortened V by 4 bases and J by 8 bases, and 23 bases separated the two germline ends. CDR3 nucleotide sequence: TGCGCCAGCAGCCCCCGGACAGAAGGATTGGACGCGGAAAAACTGTTTTTT. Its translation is CASSPRTEGLDAEKLFF.

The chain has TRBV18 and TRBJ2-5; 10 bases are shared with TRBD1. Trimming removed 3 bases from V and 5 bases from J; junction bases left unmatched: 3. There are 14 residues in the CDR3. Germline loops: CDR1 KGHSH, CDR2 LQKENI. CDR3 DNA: TGTGCCAGCTCACCCGGGACAGGGGATGAGACCCAGTACTTC. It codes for CASSPGTGDETQYF.

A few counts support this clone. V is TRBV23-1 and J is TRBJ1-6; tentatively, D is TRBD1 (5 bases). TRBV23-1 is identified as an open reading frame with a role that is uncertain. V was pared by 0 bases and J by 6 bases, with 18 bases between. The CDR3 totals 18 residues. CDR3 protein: CASSQSLGGGRTNSPLHF. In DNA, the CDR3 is TGCGCCAGCAGTCAATCGCTCGGGGGGGGACGTACTAATTCACCCCTCCACTTT.

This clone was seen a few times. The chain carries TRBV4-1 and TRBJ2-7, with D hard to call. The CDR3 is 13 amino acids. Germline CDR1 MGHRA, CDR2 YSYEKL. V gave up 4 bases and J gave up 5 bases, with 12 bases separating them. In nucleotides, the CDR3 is TGCGCCAGCAGCCTTGGGGTCTGGGACGAGCAGTACTTC. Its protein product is CASSLGVWDEQYF.

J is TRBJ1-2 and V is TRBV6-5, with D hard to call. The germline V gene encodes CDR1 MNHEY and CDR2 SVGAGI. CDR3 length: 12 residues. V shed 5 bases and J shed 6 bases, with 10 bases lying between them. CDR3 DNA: TGTGCCAGCAGTAGGGCAGATGATGGCTACACCTTC. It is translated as CASSRADDGYTF.

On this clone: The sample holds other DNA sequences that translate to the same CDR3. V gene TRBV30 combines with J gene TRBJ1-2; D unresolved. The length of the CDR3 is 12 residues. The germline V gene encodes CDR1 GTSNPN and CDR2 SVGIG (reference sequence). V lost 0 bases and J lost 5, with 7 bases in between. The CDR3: CAWSVGGYGYTF. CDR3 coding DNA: TGTGCCTGGAGTGTTGGCGGGTATGGCTACACCTTC.

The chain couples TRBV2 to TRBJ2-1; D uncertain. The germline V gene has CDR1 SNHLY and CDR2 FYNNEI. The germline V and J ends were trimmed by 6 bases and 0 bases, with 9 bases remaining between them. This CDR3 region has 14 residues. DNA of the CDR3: TGTGCCAGCAGAGGTCACAGCTCCTACAATGAGCAGTTCTTC. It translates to CASRGHSSYNEQFF.

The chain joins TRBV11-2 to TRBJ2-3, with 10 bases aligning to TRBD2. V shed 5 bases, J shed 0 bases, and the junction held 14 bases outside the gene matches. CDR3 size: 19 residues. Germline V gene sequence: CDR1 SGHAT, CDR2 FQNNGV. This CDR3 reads CASSPLTSGAFLSTDTQYF. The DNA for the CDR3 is TGTGCCAGCAGCCCCCTTACTAGCGGGGCTTTCCTTAGCACAGATACGCAGTATTTT.

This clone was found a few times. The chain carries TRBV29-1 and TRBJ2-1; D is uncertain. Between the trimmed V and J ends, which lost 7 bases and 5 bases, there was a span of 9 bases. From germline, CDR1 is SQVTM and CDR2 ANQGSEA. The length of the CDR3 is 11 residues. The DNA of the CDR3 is TGCAGCGACCGAGCAGACAATGAGCAGTTCTTC. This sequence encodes CSDRADNEQFF.

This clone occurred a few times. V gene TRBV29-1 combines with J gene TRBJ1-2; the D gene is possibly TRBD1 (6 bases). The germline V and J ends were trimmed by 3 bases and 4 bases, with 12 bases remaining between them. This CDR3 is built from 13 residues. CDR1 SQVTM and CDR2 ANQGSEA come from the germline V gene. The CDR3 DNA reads TGCAGCGTTGACCCCCGGGACATCTATGGCTACACCTTC. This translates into CSVDPRDIYGYTF.

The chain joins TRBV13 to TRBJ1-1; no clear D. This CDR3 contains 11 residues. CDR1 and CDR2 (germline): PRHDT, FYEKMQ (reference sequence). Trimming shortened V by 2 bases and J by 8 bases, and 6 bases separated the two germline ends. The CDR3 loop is CASSLIPEAFF. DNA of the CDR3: TGTGCCAGCAGCTTAATTCCCGAAGCTTTCTTT.

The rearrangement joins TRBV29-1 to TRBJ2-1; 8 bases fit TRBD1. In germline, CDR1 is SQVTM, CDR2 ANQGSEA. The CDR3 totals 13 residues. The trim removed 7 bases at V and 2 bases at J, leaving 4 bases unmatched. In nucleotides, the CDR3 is TGCAGCGGGTGGACAGGGCCCTACAATGAGCAGTTCTTC. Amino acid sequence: CSGWTGPYNEQFF.

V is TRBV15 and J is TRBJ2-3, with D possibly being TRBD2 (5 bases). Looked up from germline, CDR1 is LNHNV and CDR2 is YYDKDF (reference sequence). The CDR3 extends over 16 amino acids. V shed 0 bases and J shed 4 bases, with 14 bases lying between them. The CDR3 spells CATSREDVLVADTQYF. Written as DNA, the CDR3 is TGTGCCACCAGCAGAGAAGATGTACTAGTGGCAGATACGCAGTATTTT.

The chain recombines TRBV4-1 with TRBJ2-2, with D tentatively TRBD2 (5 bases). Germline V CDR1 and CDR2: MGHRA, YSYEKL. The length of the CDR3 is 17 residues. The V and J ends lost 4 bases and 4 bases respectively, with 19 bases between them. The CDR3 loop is CASSPWAGRASTGELFF. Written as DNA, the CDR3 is TGCGCCAGCAGCCCATGGGCTGGGCGGGCTAGCACCGGGGAGCTGTTTTTT.

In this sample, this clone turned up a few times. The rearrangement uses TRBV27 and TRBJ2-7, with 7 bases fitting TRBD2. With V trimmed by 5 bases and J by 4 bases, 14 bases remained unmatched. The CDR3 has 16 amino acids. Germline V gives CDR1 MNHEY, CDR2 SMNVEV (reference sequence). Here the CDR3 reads CASSPTGLPSGYEQYF. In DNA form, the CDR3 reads TGTGCCAGCAGTCCTACGGGACTACCCTCGGGATACGAGCAGTACTTC.